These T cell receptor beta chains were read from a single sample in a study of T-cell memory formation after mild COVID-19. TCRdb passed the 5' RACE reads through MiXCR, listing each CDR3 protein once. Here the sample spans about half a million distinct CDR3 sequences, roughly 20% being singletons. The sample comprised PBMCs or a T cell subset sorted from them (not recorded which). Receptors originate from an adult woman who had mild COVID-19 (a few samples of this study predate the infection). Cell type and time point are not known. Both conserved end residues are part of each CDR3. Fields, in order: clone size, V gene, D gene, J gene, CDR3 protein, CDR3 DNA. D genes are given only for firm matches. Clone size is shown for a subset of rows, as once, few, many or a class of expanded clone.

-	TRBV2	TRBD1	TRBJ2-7	CASSEGTGREQYF	TGTGCCAGCAGTGAGGGGACAGGCCGGGAGCAGTACTTC
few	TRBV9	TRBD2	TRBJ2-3	CASSVGTSGFTDTQYF	TGTGCCAGCAGCGTAGGGACTAGCGGTTTCACAGATACGCAGTATTTT
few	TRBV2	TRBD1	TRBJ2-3	CASRMDRGRADTQYF	TGTGCCAGCAGGATGGACAGGGGGCGCGCAGATACGCAGTATTTT
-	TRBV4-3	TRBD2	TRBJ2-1	CASSQDWRWEGHHEQFF	TGCGCCAGCAGCCAAGATTGGAGGTGGGAGGGCCACCATGAGCAGTTCTTC
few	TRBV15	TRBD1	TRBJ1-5	CATSQLLLDRTNQPQHF	TGTGCCACCAGCCAACTATTGTTGGACAGGACCAATCAGCCCCAGCATTTT
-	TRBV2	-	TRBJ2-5	CARGDTQDTQYF	TGTGCCAGGGGGGACACACAGGATACCCAGTACTTC
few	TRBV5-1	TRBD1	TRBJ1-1	CASSLDGTGNTEAFF	TGCGCCAGCAGCTTGGATGGGACAGGGAACACTGAAGCTTTCTTT
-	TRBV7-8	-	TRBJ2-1	CASSLVSPLIEQFF	TGTGCCAGCAGCTTAGTTTCTCCCTTGATTGAGCAGTTCTTC
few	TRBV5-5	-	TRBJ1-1	CASSPPEWARVNTEAFF	TGTGCCAGCAGCCCTCCCGAATGGGCGAGGGTGAACACTGAAGCTTTCTTT
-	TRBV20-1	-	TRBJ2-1	CSARETPPGVTSYNEQFF	TGCAGTGCTAGAGAAACTCCTCCTGGAGTTACCTCCTACAATGAGCAGTTCTTC
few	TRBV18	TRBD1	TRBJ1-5	CASSPGTGGSPISF	TGTGCCAGCTCGCCCGGGACAGGGGGCTCCCCGATCTCTTTT
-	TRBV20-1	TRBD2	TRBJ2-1	CSAYSGSKNNEQFF	TGCAGTGCTTATAGCGGGAGTAAAAACAATGAGCAGTTCTTC
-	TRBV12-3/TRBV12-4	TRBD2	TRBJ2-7	CASSSGSGRALGEQYF	TGTGCCAGCAGTTCTGGTAGCGGGAGGGCTTTGGGAGAGCAGTACTTC
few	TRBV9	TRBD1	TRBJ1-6	CASSGRDRNSPLHF	TGTGCCAGCAGCGGACGGGACAGAAATTCACCCCTCCACTTT
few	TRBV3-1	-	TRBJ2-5	CASSFGRETQYF	TGTGCCAGCAGCTTTGGGAGAGAGACCCAGTACTTC
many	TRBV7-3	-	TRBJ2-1	CASSLTGQKQFF	TGTGCCAGCAGCTTAACTGGGCAAAAGCAGTTCTTC